The clone carrying this T cell receptor (beta chain) was seen a handful of times. Its antigen is as yet unknown. The data derive from a study of cytomegalovirus exposure and HLA in healthy donors. Study-wide points: TRBV6-2, TRBV6-3 and some other V segments were excluded as indistinguishable. In vitro work confirmed that a few CMV-associated chains recognize CMV antigens.

A multiplex PCR was run with 60 Vbeta primers and 13 Jbeta primers. Authors' analysis steps: Counted up in a later analysis, unique TCR beta chains came to roughly 80 million, with roughly 11 million shared. Method: immunoSEQ multiplex PCR; TCRdb's copy keeps in-frame clones and lacks some. D and trimming come from the DNA, and the V and J calls and clone size come from that table. The repertoire holds over 90,000 clones, with approximately 64% as singletons. Trimming at V came to 4 bases and at J to 4 bases, leaving 10 bases not matched to a gene. This CDR3 is built from 18 residues. The germline V gene encodes CDR1 SGHTA and CDR2 FQGTGA.

The sample taken for sequencing was PBMCs. This sequence joins TRBV7-3 and TRBJ2-1; 13 positions agree with TRBD2. The TCR was taken from a man aged 55 to 70 in good health and CMV-seronegative. The CDR3 nucleotides read TGTGCCAGCAGCTCATATCCCCGGACTAGCGGGGGATACAATGAGCAGTTCTTC. Amino acid sequence: CASSSYPRTSGGYNEQFF.